Listed here is a single T cell receptor (beta chain). Germline lookup yields CDR1 MDHEN and CDR2 SYDVKM. Trimming stripped 3 bases from V and 6 bases from J, with 12 bases between. The CDR3 has 14 amino acids. The data were taken from a study of blood T cell repertoires in COVID-19. The assay was immunoSEQ multiplex PCR, and TCRdb's table has in-frame clones only and misses some. In the table there are 360,000 or so clones, about 90% of which are singletons. This chain connects TRBV28 to TRBJ2-1; D remains unclear. This clonotype was obtained from a woman aged 30 to 39 who had recovered from COVID-19. Material: PBMCs or T cells enriched from blood (not recorded which). The CDR3 DNA reads TGTGCCAGCAGTTTGTCCGTTAGCTCCAATGAGCAGTTCTTC. Translated: CASSLSVSSNEQFF.